These 25 T cell receptor beta chains share one sample of origin, sequenced in a study of post-analysis software for immune sequencing data. Unique molecular identifiers had been added to the TCR beta cDNA libraries. Via MiXCR, TCRdb re-called the PCR reads, giving one row per CDR3 protein. The sample lists 650,000 to 900,000 distinct CDR3 sequences; around 45% were seen once. Their cognate antigens are unknown. Study-wide findings and caveats: There were several TRBV segments more frequent in patients than controls, and TRBV5-6, TRBV5-1 and TRBV20-1 were among them.

The sequencing input was blood. The receptors derive from a girl between 5 and 17 years old with multiple sclerosis.

The CDR3 sequence: CSAGGLAANNEQFF. The CDR3 region has the DNA TGCAGTGCGGGGGGACTAGCGGCAAACAATGAGCAGTTCTTC. This chain connects TRBV20-1 to TRBJ2-1; 11 bases are shared with TRBD2. Germline loops: CDR1 DFQATT, CDR2 SNEGSKA (reference sequence). The length of the CDR3 is 14 residues. V was clipped by 6 bases and J by 5 bases; unmatched bases: 6.

V and J are TRBV12-3 or TRBV12-4 and TRBJ1-5, with D possibly matching TRBD1 (5 bases). V was shortened by 3 bases and J by 6 bases, with 21 bases between the two germline ends. This CDR3 has 17 amino acids. CDR3 loop: CASSLRALGGLIQPQHF. The CDR3 DNA sequence: TGTGCCAGCAGTTTGAGAGCTCTCGGGGGTTTGATTCAGCCCCAGCATTTT.

The chain has TRBV9 and TRBJ2-1, with unresolved D. Germline assignment: CDR1 SGDLS and CDR2 YYNGEE. V was cut by 0 bases and J by 4 bases, with 5 bases left in between. This CDR3 spans 13 amino acids. The CDR3 loop reads CASSVEGYNEQFF. As DNA, the CDR3 is TGTGCCAGCAGCGTAGAAGGGTACAATGAGCAGTTCTTC.

This rearrangement joins TRBV3-1 to TRBJ1-1; TRBD1 might be the D (5 bases). The length of the CDR3 is 16 residues. V was cut by 6 bases and J by 1 base, with 18 bases left in between. In germline, CDR1 is LGHDT, CDR2 YNNKEL (reference sequence). The CDR3 loop is CASSLQGSGTNTEAFF. CDR3 in DNA: TGTGCCAGCAGTCTCCAAGGTTCAGGGACGAACACTGAAGCTTTCTTT.

This clonotype was seen only a few times. The chain is built from TRBV4-3 and TRBJ1-2, with 10 bases matching TRBD1. The CDR3 has 17 residues. Unmatched junction bases numbered 13, after V lost 3 bases and J lost 6 bases. Germline lookup yields CDR1 LGHNA and CDR2 YSLEER. The CDR3 DNA sequence: TGCGCCAGCAGCCAGACCGGGACAGGGGATTTTAGTAATGGCTACACCTTC. Protein sequence: CASSQTGTGDFSNGYTF.

The V gene is TRBV20-1, the J gene TRBJ1-2; D is possibly TRBD1 (5 bases). With 0 bases removed from V and 4 bases from J, the gap between germline ends came to 12 bases. This CDR3 has 14 amino acids. CDR1 DFQATT and CDR2 SNEGSKA come from the germline V gene (reference sequence). CDR3 sequence reads: CSAREWAGSYGYTF. The CDR3 nucleotides are TGCAGTGCTAGAGAGTGGGCAGGGTCCTATGGCTACACCTTC.

This clonotype was detected a few times. The chain couples TRBV27 to TRBJ2-7; D is possibly TRBD1 (5 bases). Trimming left V 6 bases short and J 4 bases short, with 10 bases between. Germline CDR1 and CDR2: MNHEY and SMNVEV (reference sequence). The CDR3 totals 12 residues. This chain's CDR3 is CASSRVPYEQYF. The CDR3 DNA is TGTGCCAGCAGCAGGGTCCCATACGAGCAGTACTTC.

For the CDR3, the DNA is TGTGCCAGCAGCTTAGCATCTGGACAATACGAGCAGTACTTC. It codes for CASSLASGQYEQYF. The J gene is TRBJ2-4, the V gene TRBV7-9; possibly TRBD1 for D (5 bases). The J call may be wrong; the DNA end is better matched by TRBJ2-7. Germline assignment: CDR1 SEHNR and CDR2 FQNEAQ (reference sequence). This CDR3 is built from 14 residues.

The V and J genes are TRBV28 and TRBJ1-2, with TRBD1 matching over 7 bases. This CDR3 comprises 15 residues. Germline V CDR1 and CDR2: MDHEN, SYDVKM. The ends lost 2 bases at V and 7 bases at J; junction bases unmatched: 10. In nucleotides, the CDR3 is TGTGCCAGCAGTTTAGAGGCAGGGGGAACAGGTGGCTACACCTTC. This gives the protein CASSLEAGGTGGYTF.

V is TRBV24-1 and J is TRBJ2-1; tentative D call: TRBD2 (5 bases). This CDR3 region has 16 residues. The germline V and J ends were trimmed by 3 bases and 0 bases, with 11 bases remaining between them. Germline V gene data show CDR1 as KGHDR and CDR2 as SFDVKD. The CDR3 bases are TGTGCCACCAGTGATAGGACGGGGAGCTCCTACAATGAGCAGTTCTTC. Its translation is CATSDRTGSSYNEQFF.

This chain uses TRBV6-2 or TRBV6-3 with TRBJ1-2; tentatively, D is TRBD1 (5 bases). V gave up 2 bases and J gave up 3 bases, with 25 bases separating them. CDR3 length equals 19 residues. CDR1 and CDR2 (germline): MNHEY, SVGEGT. The CDR3 sequence is CASSYGLGEDKFFDYGYTF. As DNA, the CDR3 is TGTGCCAGCAGTTACGGTCTGGGGGAGGACAAGTTTTTCGACTATGGCTACACCTTC.

The J gene is TRBJ1-4, the V gene TRBV11-3; possible D gene TRBD1, 5 bases. Germline-derived CDR1 and CDR2 are SGHNT and YENEEA. Trimming stripped 5 bases from V and 7 bases from J, with 17 bases between. CDR3 length equals 15 residues. The CDR3 loop reads CASSRPGPRGEKLFF. The CDR3 nucleotides are TGTGCCAGCAGCCGTCCGGGACCGCGGGGTGAAAAACTGTTTTTT.

This rearrangement joins TRBV10-3 to TRBJ1-2; D is unclear. This CDR3 is 12 amino acids long. V was pared by 7 bases and J by 3 bases, with 9 bases between. Germline V gives CDR1 ENHRY, CDR2 SYGVKD. The CDR3 bases are TGTGCCATCAACCGAGGAGACTATGGCTACACCTTC. It yields the protein CAINRGDYGYTF.

In its sample, this clonotype was seen a few times. The V call is TRBV14, the J call TRBJ2-1, with TRBD2 matching 10 bases. The CDR3 contains 14 residues. V trimming: 2 bases; J trimming: 9 bases; junction bases outside the gene matches: 4. Germline CDR1 and CDR2: SGHDN and FVKESK. DNA of the CDR3: TGTGCCAGCAGCCAATTAGCGGGAGGTGGTGAGCAGTTCTTC. Residues: CASSQLAGGGEQFF.

The V and J genes are TRBV20-1 and TRBJ2-7; D unresolved. The germline V gene has CDR1 DFQATT and CDR2 SNEGSKA (reference sequence). The CDR3 runs 13 residues. V gave up 0 bases and J gave up 7 bases, with 13 bases separating them. Here the CDR3 reads CSARDLGSEEQYF. The CDR3 coding sequence is TGCAGTGCTAGAGATTTGGGTTCTGAAGAGCAGTACTTC.

V usage is TRBV6-6 and J usage is TRBJ1-2; no clear D. This CDR3 has 16 residues. Trimming stripped 6 bases from V and 2 bases from J, with 19 bases between. Germline assignment: CDR1 MNHNY and CDR2 SVGAGI (reference sequence). CDR3 protein: CASSPRTDISNYGYTF. In nucleotides, the CDR3 is TGTGCCAGCAGCCCAAGGACCGACATCAGCAACTATGGCTACACCTTC.

The sample holds a few counts of this clonotype. This chain joins TRBV3-1 and TRBJ2-7; 7 nucleotides align to TRBD2. Germline V gene sequence: CDR1 LGHDT, CDR2 YNNKEL (reference sequence). Trimming removed 3 bases from V and 0 bases from J; junction bases left unmatched: 2. CDR3 length equals 14 residues. The CDR3 loop reads CASSHASGSYEQYF. DNA of the CDR3: TGTGCCAGCAGCCACGCTAGCGGCTCCTACGAGCAGTACTTC.

The CDR3 loop reads CASSERTGNEQYF. CDR3 DNA sequence: TGCGCCAGCAGCGAAAGGACAGGGAACGAGCAGTACTTC. The rearrangement uses TRBV5-1 and TRBJ2-7, with 8 bases matching TRBD1. The CDR3 consists of 13 residues. Germline assignment: CDR1 SGHRS and CDR2 YFSETQ. Trimming took 4 bases from V and 5 from J; bases not matched to a gene: 5.

The chain employs TRBV27 and TRBJ2-1; D possibly corresponds to TRBD1 (5 bases). V lost 5 bases and J lost 9, with 20 bases in between. Germline V gene sequence: CDR1 MNHEY, CDR2 SMNVEV (reference sequence). This CDR3 contains 15 residues. The CDR3 here is CASSPHRTLGIEQFF. CDR3 DNA sequence: TGTGCCAGCAGTCCTCACAGGACCCTGGGAATTGAGCAGTTCTTC.

This clonotype appeared a single time. The chain is built from TRBV7-8 and TRBJ1-1; D gene unclear. The germline CDR1 and CDR2 sequences are SGHVS and FQNEAQ. V was clipped by 0 bases and J by 1 base, with 9 bases between them. The CDR3 covers 15 residues. The CDR3 DNA follows: TGTGCCAGCAGCTTAGCGGCGGTGTCGAACACTGAAGCTTTCTTT. Translation gives CASSLAAVSNTEAFF.

As to this clonotype: The junction shows a germline mismatch at one end, possibly a read error. V gene TRBV28 combines with J gene TRBJ1-4, with D possibly TRBD1 on 6 matching bases. CDR1 is MDHEN, CDR2 SYDVKM, per germline. The CDR3 is 16 amino acids. The CDR3: CASSLGRGITNEKRFF. The CDR3 DNA reads TGTGCCAGCAGTTTAGGCAGGGGCATAACTAATGAAAAACGGTTTTTT.

The J gene is TRBJ2-7, the V gene TRBV15; D possibly corresponds to TRBD2 (5 bases). Germline loops: CDR1 LNHNV, CDR2 YYDKDF (reference sequence). The ends were cut back, 5 bases at V and 1 base at J, with 15 bases in the middle. This CDR3 spans 15 amino acids. The CDR3 DNA reads as TGTGCCACCAGCCCCGGAGGTAGTGGGTCCTACGAGCAGTACTTC. It is translated as CATSPGGSGSYEQYF.

This clonotype was counted between two and nine times. The rearrangement uses TRBV2 and TRBJ2-5, with 7 nucleotides matching TRBD2. Germline V gives CDR1 SNHLY, CDR2 FYNNEI. The CDR3 consists of 13 residues. J lost 1 base, V lost 9 bases, and 5 bases had no gene match. Here the CDR3 DNA reads TGTGCCAGAGGAGCGGGGATCCAAGAGACCCAGTACTTC. This gives the protein CARGAGIQETQYF. Complete variable domain (other parts from reference TRBV2 and TRBJ2-5): EPEVTQTPSHQVTQMGQEVILRCVPISNHLYFYWYRQILGQKVEFLVSFYNNEISEKSEIFDDQFSVERPDGSNFTLKIRSTKLEDSAMYFCARGAGIQETQYFGPGTRLLVL.

This rearrangement joins TRBV29-1 to TRBJ1-2; 9 bases match TRBD1. Germline assignment: CDR1 SQVTM and CDR2 ANQGSEA. The CDR3 is 12 amino acids. The J segment lost 7 bases and the V segment lost 6 bases, leaving 6 bases of the junction unmatched. This CDR3 reads CSVGTGPGGYTF. The CDR3 region has the DNA TGCAGCGTGGGGACAGGGCCGGGTGGCTACACCTTC. The full variable domain, with the rest looked up from reference TRBV29-1 and TRBJ1-2, is SAVISQKPSRDICQRGTSLTIQCQVDSQVTMMFWYRQQPGQSLTLIATANQGSEATYESGFVIDKFPISRPNLTFSTLTVSNMSPEDSSIYLCSVGTGPGGYTFGSGTRLTVV.

This chain links TRBV3-1 with TRBJ1-6, with 9 bases aligning to TRBD1. The CDR3 has 14 amino acids. Germline V gene data show CDR1 as LGHDT and CDR2 as YNNKEL (reference sequence). The V gene end was trimmed by 4 bases and the J gene end by 11 bases; junction bases not matched to a gene: 6. Here the CDR3 DNA reads TGTGCCAGCAGCCGACGGGACAGGGACCCACCCCTCCACTTT. As protein: CASSRRDRDPPLHF.